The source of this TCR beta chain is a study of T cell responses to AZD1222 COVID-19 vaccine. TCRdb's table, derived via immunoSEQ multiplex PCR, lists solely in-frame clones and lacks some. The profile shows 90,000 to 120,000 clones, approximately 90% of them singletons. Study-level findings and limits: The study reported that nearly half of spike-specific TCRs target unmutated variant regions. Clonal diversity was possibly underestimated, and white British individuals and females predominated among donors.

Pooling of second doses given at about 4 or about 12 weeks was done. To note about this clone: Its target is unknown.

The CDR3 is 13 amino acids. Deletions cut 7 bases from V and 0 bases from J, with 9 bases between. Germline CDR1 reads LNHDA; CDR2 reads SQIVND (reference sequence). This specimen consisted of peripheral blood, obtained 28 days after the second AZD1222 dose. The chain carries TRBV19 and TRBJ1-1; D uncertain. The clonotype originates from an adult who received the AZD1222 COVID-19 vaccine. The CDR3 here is CASNEGLNTEAFF. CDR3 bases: TGTGCCAGTAACGAGGGATTGAACACTGAAGCTTTCTTT.